This TCR beta chain was found in a study of response to subunit inactivated influenza vaccine. Study conclusions and caveats: New T cells are recruited in small numbers by each seasonal influenza vaccination, according to the authors' suggestion.

MiXCR, run by TCRdb on the RT-PCR reads, gives a single entry per CDR3 protein. The sample records 650,000 to 800,000 distinct CDR3 sequences, about 18% being singletons. Points on this clonotype: Its antigen is unidentified.

The CDR3 sequence is 13 residues long. Germline values: CDR1 DFQATT, CDR2 SNEGSKA (reference sequence). The V end was cut by 6 bases, the J end by 8 bases, with 17 bases between. The V and J genes are TRBV20-1 and TRBJ2-4, with D perhaps matching TRBD2 (6 bases). This TCR came from a man aged 45-65 years who received an inactivated influenza vaccine. The source material was PBMCs from blood, sampled less than 6 days after vaccination. The CDR3 DNA reads as TGCAGTGCCCGGTCGGGCGGGACTGACATTCAGTACTTC. Encoded protein: CSARSGGTDIQYF.